The 30 T cell receptor beta chains given below trace back to one sample, sequenced in a study of blood T cell repertoires in COVID-19. Some clones are missing from TCRdb's copy, which holds only in-frame ones; the method was immunoSEQ multiplex PCR. The sample lists hundreds of thousands of clones; approximately 90% were seen once. The sample consisted of peripheral blood. These receptors were taken from a woman in her fifties or sixties who had recovered from COVID-19.

The chain combines TRBV6-5 with TRBJ2-7; the match to TRBD1 covers 10 bases. After removal of 6 bases from V and 4 bases from J, the junction contained 6 bases not matched to a gene. The CDR3 extends over 14 amino acids. Germline CDR1 and CDR2: MNHEY and SVGAGI. CDR3 loop: CASRPGQGFYEQYF. CDR3 nucleotide sequence: TGTGCCAGCAGGCCGGGACAGGGGTTTTACGAGCAGTACTTC.

This clone was counted a single time. This chain uses TRBV12-3 or TRBV12-4 with TRBJ2-7, with D hard to call. The CDR3 consists of 11 residues. The ends were cut back, 6 bases at V and 11 bases at J, with 14 bases in the middle. The CDR3 spells CASSLGFPKYF. CDR3 DNA sequence: TGTGCCAGCAGCTTGGGCTTCCCAAAGTACTTC.

In the case of this clone: Other DNA sequences in this specimen translate into the identical CDR3. J is TRBJ1-1 and V is TRBV19; 10 nucleotides line up with TRBD1. The trim removed 4 bases at V and 2 bases at J, leaving 4 bases unmatched. The germline gives CDR1 LNHDA, CDR2 SQIVND (reference sequence). The CDR3 covers 15 residues. The CDR3 region is CASSTRTGGNTEAFF. The CDR3 coding sequence is TGTGCCAGTAGTACCCGGACAGGGGGAAACACTGAAGCTTTCTTT. Full variable domain (remainder filled in from reference TRBV19 and TRBJ1-1): DGGITQSPKYLFRKEGQNVTLSCEQNLNHDAMYWYRQDPGQGLRLIYYSQIVNDFQKGDIAEGYSVSREKKESFPLTVTSAQKNPTAFYLCASSTRTGGNTEAFFGQGTRLTVV.

This chain connects TRBV3-1 (or the pseudogene TRBV3-2) to TRBJ2-7, with 8 bases that match TRBD1. The CDR3 extends over 15 amino acids. The germline V gene encodes CDR1 LGHDT and CDR2 YNNKEL (reference sequence). Losses at the gene ends were 4 bases for V and 6 bases for J; bases not matched to a gene: 11. CDR3 nucleotides: TGTGCCAGCAGCCCCGCGGACAGGGAGGATGGCGAGCAGTACTTC. This gives the protein CASSPADREDGEQYF.

This chain connects TRBV2 to TRBJ2-2; 11 bases line up with TRBD2. Trimming removed 6 bases from V and 6 bases from J; junction bases left unmatched: 12. This CDR3 has 17 residues. CDR1 and CDR2 (germline): SNHLY, FYNNEI. DNA of the CDR3: TGTGCCAGCAGCGGCAGGTGGCTAGCGGGAGGCGCCGGGGAGCTGTTTTTT. This codes for CASSGRWLAGGAGELFF.

J is TRBJ2-3 and V is TRBV4-2, with 11 bases aligning to TRBD1. This CDR3 comprises 15 residues. The germline V gene has CDR1 LGHNA and CDR2 YNFKEQ. Losses at the gene ends were 0 bases for V and 4 bases for J; bases not matched to a gene: 0. The CDR3: CASSQEGQGADTQYF. The CDR3 DNA reads as TGTGCCAGCAGCCAAGAGGGACAGGGGGCAGATACGCAGTATTTT.

The genes are TRBV30 and TRBJ1-3; possible D gene TRBD1, 6 bases. This CDR3 is 15 amino acids long. V dropped 0 bases and J dropped 2 bases, with 11 bases sitting between them. The V gene's germline CDR1 is GTSNPN and CDR2 SVGIG (reference sequence). In nucleotides, the CDR3 is TGTGCCTGGAGTGTACGTTCAGGGGCTGGAAACACCATATATTTT. Translation: CAWSVRSGAGNTIYF.

Notes on this clone: The same CDR3 arises from other DNA sequences in this sample as well. The chain combines TRBV6-2 or TRBV6-3 with TRBJ2-1, with D unclear. The CDR3 spans 13 residues. The germline V gene encodes CDR1 MNHEY and CDR2 SVGEGT. V lost 5 bases to trimming and J lost 0 bases, with 5 bases between them. The CDR3 region has the DNA TGTGCCAGCAGTCTAAGCTCCTACAATGAGCAGTTCTTC. Its translation is CASSLSSYNEQFF.

The chain links TRBV7-9 to TRBJ1-6, with 8 bases matching TRBD1. V lost 5 bases and J lost 5; bases outside the gene matches: 11. The CDR3 covers 17 residues. Looked up from germline, CDR1 is SEHNR and CDR2 is FQNEAQ (reference sequence). CDR3 amino acids: CASSVFQGAQNNSPLHF. The CDR3 bases are TGTGCCAGCAGCGTCTTCCAGGGGGCGCAGAATAATTCACCCCTCCACTTT.

This chain joins TRBV2 and TRBJ1-1, with 7 positions matching TRBD1. Trimming took 7 bases from V and 5 from J; bases not matched to a gene: 10. The V gene's germline CDR1 is SNHLY and CDR2 FYNNEI. The CDR3 contains 14 residues. CDR3 in amino acids: CASKFARGNTEAFF. The CDR3 coding sequence is TGTGCCAGCAAGTTCGCCAGGGGGAATACTGAAGCTTTCTTT.

The chain links TRBV2 to TRBJ2-7, with unresolved D. Germline CDR1 SNHLY, CDR2 FYNNEI. V dropped 8 bases and J dropped 3 bases, with 5 bases sitting between them. The CDR3 is made up of 10 amino acids. CDR3 protein: CASSGYEQYF. The CDR3 DNA sequence: TGTGCCAGCTCCGGCTACGAGCAGTACTTC.

As for this clone: The sample holds other DNA sequences that translate to the same CDR3. The J gene is TRBJ2-7, the V gene TRBV11-2; D is unresolved. Germline V CDR1 and CDR2: SGHAT, FQNNGV. This CDR3 is built from 13 residues. Trimming stripped 3 bases from V and 3 bases from J, with 9 bases between. CDR3 sequence reads: CASSFSGGYEQYF. The CDR3 region has the DNA TGTGCCAGCAGCTTCTCAGGTGGCTACGAGCAGTACTTC.

This CDR3 is CASSGWYRGNTEAFF. CDR3 in DNA: TGTGCCAGCAGTGGTTGGTACAGGGGAAACACTGAAGCTTTCTTT. V and J are TRBV6-4 and TRBJ1-1; 7 bases agree with TRBD1. Germline lookup yields CDR1 MRHNA and CDR2 SNTAGT. With 4 bases clipped from V and 2 bases from J, the junction kept 7 bases outside the gene matches. The CDR3 totals 15 residues.

The chain employs TRBV14 and TRBJ2-7, with D tentatively TRBD2 (7 bases). V was clipped by 1 base and J by 0 bases, with 16 bases between them. The CDR3 spans 17 residues. Germline V gene lookup returns CDR1 SGHDN and CDR2 FVKESK. The CDR3 nucleotides are TGTGCCAGCAGCCAAGGTCCCGAGGGGGGGTACTCCTACGAGCAGTACTTC. It specifies CASSQGPEGGYSYEQYF.

This clone was seen a few times. This chain joins TRBV5-8 and TRBJ2-7; weak D call: TRBD1 (6 bases). CDR3 length: 15 residues. V was cut by 0 bases and J by 3 bases, with 13 bases left in between. Germline CDR1 is SGHTS and CDR2 is YDEGEE. CDR3 in DNA: TGTGCCAGCAGCTTGGAGGGACACCGTCACTACGAGCAGTACTTC. Translated: CASSLEGHRHYEQYF.

The chain combines TRBV6-5 with TRBJ2-5, with D possibly being TRBD2 (6 bases). Germline V gives CDR1 MNHEY, CDR2 SVGAGI. Trimming stripped 0 bases from V and 7 bases from J, with 9 bases between. CDR3 length: 13 amino acids. CDR3 protein: CASSYSGLPTQYF. For the CDR3, the DNA is TGTGCCAGCAGTTACTCCGGACTACCGACCCAGTACTTC.

V gene TRBV21-1 combines with J gene TRBJ1-1. TRBV21-1 is labeled a pseudogene. This CDR3 is 14 amino acids long. CDR3 sequence: CASSKAGERTEAFF. The CDR3 nucleotides are TGTGCCAGCAGCAAAGCCGGGGAAAGGACTGAAGCTTTCTTT.

This chain connects TRBV5-4 to TRBJ2-5; D remains unclear. The V and J ends lost 4 bases and 2 bases respectively, with 15 bases between them. CDR3 length equals 15 residues. Per germline, CDR1 SGHNT and CDR2 YYREEE (reference sequence). CDR3 nucleotide sequence: TGTGCCAGCAGCCCCGGTTGGGCCCCGCAAGAGACCCAGTACTTC. Protein: CASSPGWAPQETQYF.

Concerning this clone: This same CDR3 is encoded by further DNA sequences in the sample. The V call is TRBV6-5, the J call TRBJ2-7, with TRBD2 matching over 7 bases. The CDR3 has 13 residues. CDR1 and CDR2 from the germline V gene are MNHEY and SVGAGI. With V trimmed by 2 bases and J by 2 bases, 0 bases remained unmatched. CDR3 loop: CASSYGLAYEQYF. Here the CDR3 DNA reads TGTGCCAGCAGTTACGGACTAGCCTACGAGCAGTACTTC.

J is TRBJ2-3 and V is TRBV5-1, with 9 bases fitting TRBD2. V shed 0 bases, J shed 2 bases, and the junction held 7 bases outside the gene matches. CDR1 and CDR2 from the germline V gene are SGHRS and YFSETQ. This CDR3 region has 17 residues. The CDR3 DNA is TGCGCCAGCAGCTTGGATTTCTCTAGCGGGGCCACAGATACGCAGTATTTT. It yields the protein CASSLDFSSGATDTQYF. Complete variable domain (other parts from reference TRBV5-1 and TRBJ2-3): KAGVTQTPRYLIKTRGQQVTLSCSPISGHRSVSWYQQTPGQGLQFLFEYFSETQRNKGNFPGRFSGRQFSNSRSEMNVSTLELGDSALYLCASSLDFSSGATDTQYFGPGTRLTVL.

This sequence joins TRBV5-1 and TRBJ2-7, with D hard to call. Trimming left V 0 bases short and J 3 bases short, with 16 bases between. The germline CDR1 and CDR2 sequences are SGHRS and YFSETQ. The CDR3 extends over 16 amino acids. The DNA of the CDR3 is TGCGCCAGCAGCTTGGGCCCCCAAGGTTGCGGCTACGAGCAGTACTTC. It encodes CASSLGPQGCGYEQYF.

The chain uses TRBV6-2 or TRBV6-3 and TRBJ2-1; tentatively, D is TRBD2 (5 bases). Germline lookup yields CDR1 MNHEY and CDR2 SVGEGT. There are 14 residues in the CDR3. Trimming removed 5 bases at V and 0 bases at J, with 8 bases between. The CDR3 spells CASSVGSSYNEQFF. The DNA for the CDR3 is TGTGCCAGCAGTGTAGGGAGCTCCTACAATGAGCAGTTCTTC.

This clone came up once. The chain carries TRBV2 and TRBJ1-1; D possibly corresponds to TRBD1 (5 bases). CDR3 size: 18 residues. Per the germline V gene, CDR1 is SNHLY and CDR2 is FYNNEI. The germline V and J ends were trimmed by 2 bases and 3 bases, with 22 bases remaining between them. CDR3 DNA: TGTGCCAGCAGTGAACTAAACAGGACCCGTGGACCCCACACTGAAGCTTTCTTT. It codes for CASSELNRTRGPHTEAFF.

As to this clone: At the DNA level, this CDR3 is encoded by other sequences in the same sample as well. The chain joins TRBV5-1 to TRBJ2-5; 7 bases are a match to TRBD2. The germline gives CDR1 SGHRS, CDR2 YFSETQ. This CDR3 contains 13 residues. The J segment lost 5 bases and the V segment lost 2 bases, leaving 3 bases of the junction unmatched. The CDR3 loop is CASSLAGRETQYF. CDR3 nucleotide sequence: TGCGCCAGCAGCTTAGCCGGGAGGGAGACCCAGTACTTC. Full variable domain (rest looked up from reference TRBV5-1 and TRBJ2-5): KAGVTQTPRYLIKTRGQQVTLSCSPISGHRSVSWYQQTPGQGLQFLFEYFSETQRNKGNFPGRFSGRQFSNSRSEMNVSTLELGDSALYLCASSLAGRETQYFGPGTRLLVL.

CDR3 sequence: CAWTHKTLANTEAFF. The CDR3 nucleotides read TGTGCCTGGACCCACAAGACGCTAGCGAACACTGAAGCTTTCTTT. This sequence joins TRBV30 and TRBJ1-1; D is uncertain. Deletions cut 4 bases from V and 1 base from J, with 16 bases between. The V gene's germline CDR1 is GTSNPN and CDR2 SVGIG (reference sequence). CDR3 length: 15 amino acids.

V and J are TRBV28 and TRBJ2-3, with 7 bases that match TRBD2. V gave up 5 bases and J gave up 2 bases; unmatched junction bases: 13. The CDR3 length is 17 residues. Germline values: CDR1 MDHEN, CDR2 SYDVKM. CDR3 region: CASSLPRLAVDTDTQYF. CDR3 DNA: TGTGCCAGCAGTCTCCCTCGACTAGCTGTAGACACAGATACGCAGTATTTT.

The rearrangement joins TRBV5-5 to TRBJ1-5; D might be TRBD1 (5 bases). Looked up from germline, CDR1 is SGHKS and CDR2 is YYEKEE (reference sequence). CDR3 size: 16 residues. The V end was cut by 4 bases, the J end by 1 base, with 15 bases between. The CDR3 DNA follows: TGTGCCAGCAGCCCAGGAGGGGCGTTGAGCAATCAGCCCCAGCATTTT. Protein: CASSPGGALSNQPQHF.

The rearrangement joins TRBV7-2 to TRBJ2-1; 10 positions match TRBD2. This CDR3 is 18 amino acids long. The V and J ends lost 0 bases and 8 bases, in that order; junction bases with no gene match: 13. Germline V lookup: CDR1 SGHTA, CDR2 FQGNSA. The CDR3 is CASSLAALAGLKAHEQFF. Written as DNA, the CDR3 is TGTGCCAGCAGCTTAGCGGCACTAGCGGGATTGAAGGCTCATGAGCAGTTCTTC.

The V call is TRBV4-1, the J call TRBJ2-1; 9 bases align to TRBD2. The V segment lost 0 bases and the J segment 0 bases; nucleotides outside the gene matches: 9. The CDR3 runs 19 residues. Germline lookup yields CDR1 MGHRA and CDR2 YSYEKL. The CDR3 nucleotides read TGCGCCAGCAGCCAAGAGTGGAGCGGGGGGACCCACTCCTACAATGAGCAGTTCTTC. Amino acids: CASSQEWSGGTHSYNEQFF.

This chain links TRBV1 with TRBJ2-7; the table calls TRBD2, which could not be checked here. TRBV1 is a pseudogene segment. This CDR3 has 15 residues. CDR3 bases: TGCACCAGCAGCCAAACTAGCGGGGGACACTACGAGCAGTACTTC. This sequence encodes CTSSQTSGGHYEQYF.